The 14 T cell receptor beta chains below come from one sample, sequenced in a study of shared clonotypes between healthy human individuals. Assay: immunoSEQ multiplex PCR; the TCRdb copy retains only in-frame clones and omits some. The data contain about 1.5 million clones, 95% to 99% of them seen just once; the ten biggest clones take up roughly 0.42%. Sequenced sample: naive CD4+ T cells sorted from blood. Documented subset: CD45RA+ positively selected. All receptors come from a man under 40 in good health.

This rearrangement joins TRBV6-5 to TRBJ1-2, with 11 bases that match TRBD1. CDR3 length: 13 residues. Unmatched junction bases numbered 4, after V lost 4 bases and J lost 9 bases. CDR1 and CDR2 (germline): MNHEY, SVGAGI. The CDR3 sequence is CASSLGQGARYTF. In DNA, the CDR3 is TGTGCCAGCAGTTTAGGACAGGGGGCACGCTACACCTTC.

The CDR3 DNA follows: TGTGCCAGTAGTATAGAGGGGACAGCCTCCTACGAGCAGTACTTC. Its translation: CASSIEGTASYEQYF. V gene TRBV19 combines with J gene TRBJ2-7, with 7 nucleotides matching TRBD1. V trimming: 0 bases; J trimming: 0 bases; junction bases outside the gene matches: 2. Per germline, CDR1 LNHDA and CDR2 SQIVND (reference sequence). The CDR3 contains 15 residues.

The chain has TRBV18 and TRBJ2-1; D tentatively reads TRBD1 or TRBD2 (5 bases each). CDR3 length equals 13 residues. The V and J ends lost 0 bases and 13 bases respectively, with 13 bases between them. From germline, CDR1 is KGHSH and CDR2 LQKENI. CDR3 coding DNA: TGTGCCAGCTCACCACCGGCGTGGGACGGACAGTTCTTC. It translates to CASSPPAWDGQFF.

The chain couples TRBV2 to TRBJ2-3; D ambiguous. V lost 5 bases to trimming and J lost 2 bases, with 8 bases between them. In germline, CDR1 is SNHLY, CDR2 FYNNEI. This CDR3 is 13 amino acids long. The chain's CDR3 is CASSSLTTDTQYF. Written as DNA, the CDR3 is TGTGCCAGCAGTTCCCTTACCACAGATACGCAGTATTTT.

The rearrangement joins TRBV18 to TRBJ1-5; maybe TRBD1 (6 bases). The V gene's germline CDR1 is KGHSH and CDR2 LQKENI. The CDR3 covers 14 residues. V shed 5 bases and J shed 5 bases, with 13 bases lying between them. CDR3: CASSGQGKYQPQHF. CDR3 coding DNA: TGTGCCAGCTCAGGGCAGGGGAAGTATCAGCCCCAGCATTTT. Full variable domain (remainder filled in from reference TRBV18 and TRBJ1-5): NAGVMQNPRHLVRRRGQEARLRCSPMKGHSHVYWYRQLPEEGLKFMVYLQKENIIDESGMPKERFSAEFPKEGPSILRIQQVVRGDSAAYFCASSGQGKYQPQHFGDGTRLSIL.

The chain links TRBV5-1 to TRBJ2-1; possible D gene TRBD1, 6 bases. The V and J ends lost 3 bases and 0 bases respectively, with 13 bases between them. The CDR3 has 16 amino acids. CDR1 is SGHRS and CDR2 is YFSETQ in the germline V gene. In DNA, the CDR3 is TGCGCCAGCAGCTCACCAACAGGGAGCTCCTACAATGAGCAGTTCTTC. As protein: CASSSPTGSSYNEQFF.

This sequence joins TRBV4-2 and TRBJ2-2, with TRBD2 matching over 8 bases. Germline V gene data show CDR1 as LGHNA and CDR2 as YNFKEQ. The CDR3 runs 18 residues. Trimming at V came to 4 bases and at J to 0 bases, leaving 10 bases not matched to a gene. CDR3 amino acids: CASSPIGLGLANTGELFF. The CDR3 DNA reads as TGTGCCAGCAGCCCGATCGGTCTGGGACTAGCGAACACCGGGGAGCTGTTTTTT.

The chain combines TRBV28 with TRBJ1-5; tentative D call: TRBD1 (5 bases). Trimming removed 5 bases from V and 10 bases from J, with 15 bases in between. The CDR3 runs to 13 residues. Germline CDR1 reads MDHEN; CDR2 reads SYDVKM. CDR3 bases: TGTGCCAGCAGTCCGGCAGGGCAAGGACCCCAGCATTTT. Amino acid sequence: CASSPAGQGPQHF. The full variable domain, in which reference TRBV28 and TRBJ1-5 provide the parts outside the CDR3, is DVKVTQSSRYLVKRTGEKVFLECVQDMDHENMFWYRQDPGLGLRLIYFSYDVKMKEKGDIPEGYSVSREKKERFSLILESASTNQTSMYLCASSPAGQGPQHFGDGTRLSIL.

The chain uses TRBV11-2 and TRBJ2-1; 9 bases match TRBD1. This CDR3 comprises 18 residues. V lost 3 bases to trimming and J lost 1 base; unmatched junction nucleotides: 10. Per the germline V gene, CDR1 is SGHAT and CDR2 is FQNNGV. The CDR3 here is CASSLRPPGQGSYNEQFF. The CDR3 DNA is TGTGCCAGCAGCTTGCGGCCACCGGGACAGGGTTCCTACAATGAGCAGTTCTTC.

The V gene is TRBV7-9, the J gene TRBJ1-2; TRBD1 is a possible D gene (5 bases). Trimming removed 5 bases from V and 8 bases from J, with 12 bases in between. Germline CDR1 is SEHNR and CDR2 is FQNEAQ (reference sequence). This CDR3 is built from 12 residues. The CDR3 here is CASSETVPGYTF. The CDR3, as DNA: TGTGCCAGCAGCGAGACAGTTCCCGGCTACACCTTC. The entire variable domain, with the rest obtained from reference TRBV7-9 and TRBJ1-2, is as follows: DTGVSQNPRHKITKRGQNVTFRCDPISEHNRLYWYRQTLGQGPEFLTYFQNEAQLEKSRLLSDRFSAERPKGSFSTLEIQRTEQGDSAMYLCASSETVPGYTFGSGTRLTVV.

V is TRBV4-3 and J is TRBJ1-1; D is ambiguous. V lost 1 base to trimming and J lost 1 base, with 13 bases between them. The CDR3 is 16 amino acids. Germline V lookup: CDR1 LGHNA, CDR2 YSLEER. CDR3 protein: CASSQARLDANTEAFF. The CDR3 DNA reads as TGCGCCAGCAGCCAAGCTCGCCTCGACGCGAACACTGAAGCTTTCTTT.

This clone was counted a single time. This chain uses TRBV10-3 with TRBJ2-7; 9 bases agree with TRBD2. Trimming removed 5 bases from V and 2 bases from J; junction bases left unmatched: 4. The germline CDR1 and CDR2 sequences are ENHRY and SYGVKD. CDR3 size: 14 residues. CDR3: CAISSLAGAYEQYF. CDR3 sequence (DNA): TGTGCCATCAGTTCCTTAGCGGGAGCCTACGAGCAGTACTTC.

In its sample, this clone was seen once. The chain employs TRBV30 and TRBJ2-7; D unresolved. CDR1 GTSNPN and CDR2 SVGIG come from the germline V gene (reference sequence). The V end lost 3 bases, the J end lost 0 bases, and 9 bases lay between the germline ends. The CDR3 is 13 amino acids. CDR3 region: CAWSFDGSYEQYF. In DNA form, the CDR3 reads TGTGCCTGGAGCTTCGACGGCTCCTACGAGCAGTACTTC.

The chain recombines TRBV6-1 with TRBJ2-3; 10 nucleotides align to TRBD2. Trimming at V came to 1 base and at J to 8 bases, leaving 15 bases not matched to a gene. CDR1 MNHNS and CDR2 SASEGT come from the germline V gene. CDR3 size: 18 residues. DNA of the CDR3: TGTGCCAGCAGTGAAGTTGAGGCTAGCGGGGGCTACAGTCCTACGCAGTATTTT. Amino acids: CASSEVEASGGYSPTQYF.